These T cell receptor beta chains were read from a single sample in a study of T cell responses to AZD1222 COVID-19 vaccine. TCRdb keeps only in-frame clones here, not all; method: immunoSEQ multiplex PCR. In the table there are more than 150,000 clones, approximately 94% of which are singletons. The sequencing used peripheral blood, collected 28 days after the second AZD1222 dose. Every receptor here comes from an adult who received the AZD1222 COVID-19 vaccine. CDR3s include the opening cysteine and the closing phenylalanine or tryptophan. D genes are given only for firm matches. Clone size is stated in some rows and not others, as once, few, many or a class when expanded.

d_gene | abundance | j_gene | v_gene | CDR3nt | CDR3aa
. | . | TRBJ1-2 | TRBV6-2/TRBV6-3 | TGTGCCAGCAGTTACTCGAGAGGGGAGAACGGGAATGGCTACACCTTC | CASSYSRGENGNGYTF
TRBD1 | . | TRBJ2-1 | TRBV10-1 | TGCGCCAGCAGTCGGACAGGAACCAATGAGCAGTTCTTC | CASSRTGTNEQFF
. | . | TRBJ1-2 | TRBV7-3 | TGTGCCAGCAGCTCCCACCCGAATAGGGAGGGGGATGGCTACACCTTC | CASSSHPNREGDGYTF
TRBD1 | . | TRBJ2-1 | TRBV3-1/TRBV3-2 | TGTGCCAGCAGCCGCGGACAGGGGGCGGAAAATGAGCAGTTCTTC | CASSRGQGAENEQFF
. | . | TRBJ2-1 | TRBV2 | TGTGCCAGCAGGGAGGGGCCCTACAATGAGCAGTTCTTC | CASREGPYNEQFF
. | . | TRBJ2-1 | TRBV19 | TGTGCCAGTAAGGTCCACCGTGCAGATAATGAGCAGTTCTTC | CASKVHRADNEQFF
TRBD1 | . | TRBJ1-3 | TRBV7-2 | TGTGCCAGCAGCTTAGGGGACAGCTCTGGAAACACCATATATTTT | CASSLGDSSGNTIYF
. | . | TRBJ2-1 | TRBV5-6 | TGTGCCAGCAGCTTGGCCCCGGGCGGCTTACATGAGCAGTTCTTC | CASSLAPGGLHEQFF
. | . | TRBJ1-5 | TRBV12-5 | TGTGCTAGTGGTTTGGTACCAGGAGGGCACAGCAATCAGCCCCAGCATTTT | CASGLVPGGHSNQPQHF
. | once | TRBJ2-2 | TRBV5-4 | TGTGCCAGCAGCTTCGAAGCAGGCATTACCGGGGAGCTGTTTTTT | CASSFEAGITGELFF
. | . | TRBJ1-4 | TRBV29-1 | TGCAGCGCCATGGGGGGGCGCGATGAAAAACTGTTTTTT | CSAMGGRDEKLFF
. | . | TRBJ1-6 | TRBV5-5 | TGTGCCAGCAACAAAGGCAGGGAGGAATCACCCCTCCACTTT | CASNKGREESPLHF
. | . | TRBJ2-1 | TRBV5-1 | TGCGCCAGCAGCTTGTCAGGGCTTGGCGATGAGCAGTTCTTC | CASSLSGLGDEQFF
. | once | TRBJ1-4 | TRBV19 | TGTGCCAGTAGTCATCCGGGGGACTCTACCATCAATGAAAAACTGTTTTTT | CASSHPGDSTINEKLFF
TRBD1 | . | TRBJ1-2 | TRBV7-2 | TGTGCCAGCAGCAAGGACAGGGGAACTAACTATGGCTACACCTTC | CASSKDRGTNYGYTF
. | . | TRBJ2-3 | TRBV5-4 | TGTGCCAGCAGCTCAGCGGTGCGGGGATCAGATACGCAGTATTTT | CASSSAVRGSDTQYF
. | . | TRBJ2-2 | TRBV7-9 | TGTGCCAGCACCCGGGAGAGAAACACCGGGGAGCTGTTTTTT | CASTRERNTGELFF
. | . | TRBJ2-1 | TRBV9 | TGTGCCAGCAGCGTAGCTCCTGGGAGTGAGCAGTTCTTC | CASSVAPGSEQFF
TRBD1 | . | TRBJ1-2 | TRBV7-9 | TGTGCCAGCAGCGAGGGGCAGGGGGACTATGGCTACACCTTC | CASSEGQGDYGYTF
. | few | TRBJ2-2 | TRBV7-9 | TGTGCCAGCAGCTCTGAAGGCGGGAAATTCACCGGGGAGCTGTTTTTT | CASSSEGGKFTGELFF
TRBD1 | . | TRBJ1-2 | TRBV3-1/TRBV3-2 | TGTGCCAGCAGCCAAGATCGGACAGGGGGCCGGGGCTACACCTTC | CASSQDRTGGRGYTF
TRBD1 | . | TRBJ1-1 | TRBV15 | TGTGCCACCAGCAGAGAACGGACAGGTCGGCCTGAAGCTTTCTTT | CATSRERTGRPEAFF
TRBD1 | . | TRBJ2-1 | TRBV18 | TGTGCCAGCTCACCACCCAGGGGGCTCAATGAGCAGTTCTTC | CASSPPRGLNEQFF
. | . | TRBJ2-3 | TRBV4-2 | TGTGCCAGCAGCCAAGAGAGCACAGATACGCAGTATTTT | CASSQESTDTQYF
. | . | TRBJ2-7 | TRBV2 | TGTGCCAGCAGTGAACAGGGGGGCGAGCAGTACTTC | CASSEQGGEQYF
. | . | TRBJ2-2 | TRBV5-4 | TGTGCCAGCAGAGGGACGGGAACCGGGGAGCTGTTTTTT | CASRGTGTGELFF
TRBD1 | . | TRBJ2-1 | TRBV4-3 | TGCGCCAGCAGCCAGCGGGACAGGGCGGTCGATGAGCAGTTCTTC | CASSQRDRAVDEQFF
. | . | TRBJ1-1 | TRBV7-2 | TGTGCCAGCAGCTTACAGGGGACACCGAACACTGAAGCTTTCTTT | CASSLQGTPNTEAFF
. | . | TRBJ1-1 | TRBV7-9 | TGTGCCAGCAGCTTAGGAGAGGGGAACACTGAAGCTTTCTTT | CASSLGEGNTEAFF
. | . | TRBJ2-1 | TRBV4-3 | TGCGCCAGCAGCCAAGATGGGAGTAAGGCGGCCCGAACCTACAATGAGCAGTTCTTC | CASSQDGSKAARTYNEQFF
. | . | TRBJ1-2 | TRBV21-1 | TGTGCCAGCAGCATTCCGATCATAAAACCTAACTATGGCTACACCTTC | CASSIPIIKPNYGYTF
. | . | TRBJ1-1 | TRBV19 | TGTGCCAGTAGTATGCGCCCCGGTATGAACACTGAAGCTTTCTTT | CASSMRPGMNTEAFF
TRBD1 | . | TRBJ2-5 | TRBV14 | TGTGCCAGCAGCCAAGTAAGGGGGCGGCAAGAGACCCAGTACTTC | CASSQVRGRQETQYF
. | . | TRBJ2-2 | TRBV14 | TGTGCCAGCAGCCAACTTCTCTGGACCGGGGAGCTGTTTTTT | CASSQLLWTGELFF
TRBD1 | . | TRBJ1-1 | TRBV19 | TGTGCCAGTAGGTCAGGGGGCGAATGGTACACTGAAGCTTTCTTT | CASRSGGEWYTEAFF
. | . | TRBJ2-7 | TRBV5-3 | TGTGCCAGAAGCTTCTACGAGCAGTACTTC | CARSFYEQYF
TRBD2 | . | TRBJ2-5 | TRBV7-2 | TGTGCCAGCAGCTTAGTCGGGACTAGCGGGGAGAAGACCCAGTACTTC | CASSLVGTSGEKTQYF
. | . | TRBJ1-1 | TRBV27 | TGTGCCAGCAGTCGTCGCCGCGAGGACACTGAAGCTTTCTTT | CASSRRREDTEAFF
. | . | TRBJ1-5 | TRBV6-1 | TGTGCCAGCAGTGACACAGGGAGGCGGCAGCCCCAGCATTTT | CASSDTGRRQPQHF
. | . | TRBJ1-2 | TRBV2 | TGTGCCAGCAGCCGGGACCAGGGTTTTAGTGGCTACACCTTC | CASSRDQGFSGYTF
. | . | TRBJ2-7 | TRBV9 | TGTGCCAGCAGCGTAGCCGGGTCCCCCTACGAGCAGTACTTC | CASSVAGSPYEQYF
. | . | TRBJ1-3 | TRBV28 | TGTGCCAGCACCCCCCGAGGCCAGCTTTTCTCTGGAAACACCATATATTTT | CASTPRGQLFSGNTIYF
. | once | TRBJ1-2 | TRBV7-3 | TGTGCCAGCAGCTCTGGGGGGCTCCTGGAGGTCCCCTTC | CASSSGGLLEVPF
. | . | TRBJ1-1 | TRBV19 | TGTGCCAGTAGTATAAACGGCCAGGCATACGTACCCCTCATGAACACTGAAGCTTTCTTT | CASSINGQAYVPLMNTEAFF
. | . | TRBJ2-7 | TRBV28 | TGTGCCAGCAAAAAGGTCTACGAGCAGTACTTC | CASKKVYEQYF
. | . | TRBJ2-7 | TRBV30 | TGTGCCTGGAGTATGACATCCTACGAGCAGTACTTC | CAWSMTSYEQYF
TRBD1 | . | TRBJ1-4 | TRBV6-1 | TGTGCCAGCAGTGAGACCTCCGGGACAGGGGATGAAAAACTGTTTTTT | CASSETSGTGDEKLFF
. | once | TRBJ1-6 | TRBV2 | TGTGCCAGCAGTAGGGGACGGGGTTCACCCCTCCACTTT | CASSRGRGSPLHF
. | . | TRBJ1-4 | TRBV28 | TGTGCCAGCAGATCCGGGACAAGGTCTGAAAAACTGTTTTTT | CASRSGTRSEKLFF
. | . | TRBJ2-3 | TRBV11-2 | TGTGCCAGCAGCTTAATCGGTGGGCGGAGCACCACAGATACGCAGTATTTT | CASSLIGGRSTTDTQYF
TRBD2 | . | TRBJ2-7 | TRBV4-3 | TGCGCCAGCAGCCAAGACCAGACTAGCGGGGGCCTCTCCTACGAGCAGTACTTC | CASSQDQTSGGLSYEQYF
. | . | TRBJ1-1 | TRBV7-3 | TGTGCCAGCAGCTTTCTAGGGATTACATCTGAAGCTTTCTTT | CASSFLGITSEAFF